These 28 T cell receptor beta chains were all obtained from the same sample, sequenced in a study of blood T cell repertoires in COVID-19. Repertoires were generated with immunoSEQ multiplex PCR, while TCRdb's copy carries only in-frame clones and drops some. The table includes approximately 200,000 clones, about 88% detected once. The sequenced material came from peripheral blood. The receptors originated from a woman aged 25 to 39 with active or convalescent COVID-19.

The chain joins TRBV24-1 to TRBJ2-5; 10 nucleotides align to TRBD2. V was pared by 2 bases and J by 0 bases, with 2 bases of the junction left unmatched. The CDR3 is made up of 16 amino acids. Germline V gene sequence: CDR1 KGHDR, CDR2 SFDVKD. CDR3 sequence reads: CATSDSLAGDQETQYF. CDR3 coding DNA: TGTGCCACCAGTGATTCCCTAGCGGGAGACCAAGAGACCCAGTACTTC.

In regard to this clone: This specimen includes other DNA sequences encoding the same CDR3. The V gene is TRBV12-3 or TRBV12-4, the J gene TRBJ2-7, with a weak D call TRBD1 (6 bases). The CDR3 has 13 amino acids. The germline V and J ends were trimmed by 3 bases and 3 bases, with 9 bases remaining between them. CDR3 in DNA: TGTGCCAGCAGTTTGGGCAGGGGCTACGAGCAGTACTTC. Residues: CASSLGRGYEQYF.

The chain employs TRBV5-1 and TRBJ2-2; 8 bases are shared with TRBD1. CDR1 is SGHRS and CDR2 is YFSETQ in the germline V gene. The CDR3 consists of 15 residues. V trimming: 4 bases; J trimming: 4 bases; junction bases outside the gene matches: 6. CDR3 nucleotides: TGCGCCAGCAGCGCGGACAGGGTCGGCACCGGGGAGCTGTTTTTT. Translated: CASSADRVGTGELFF.

The chain employs TRBV14 and TRBJ2-1, with 8 bases matching TRBD2. V gave up 0 bases and J gave up 2 bases; unmatched junction bases: 0. Per the germline V gene, CDR1 is SGHDN and CDR2 is FVKESK. CDR3 length: 15 amino acids. CDR3 amino acids: CASSQEGLAYNEQFF. The CDR3 DNA reads as TGTGCCAGCAGCCAAGAGGGACTAGCCTACAATGAGCAGTTCTTC. The complete variable domain, with remaining parts taken from reference TRBV14 and TRBJ2-1, reads EAGVTQFPSHSVIEKGQTVTLRCDPISGHDNLYWYRRVMGKEIKFLLHFVKESKQDESGMPNNRFLAERTGGTYSTLKVQPAELEDSGVYFCASSQEGLAYNEQFFGPGTRLTVL.

V gene TRBV6-5 combines with J gene TRBJ1-2, with D possibly matching TRBD1 (5 bases). The CDR3 covers 14 residues. From germline, CDR1 is MNHEY and CDR2 SVGAGI. Trimming left V 5 bases short and J 6 bases short, with 16 bases between. The CDR3 nucleotides read TGTGCCAGCAGTAACGGGGGGGATAGAAATGGCTACACCTTC. This encodes CASSNGGDRNGYTF.

This chain joins TRBV7-9 and TRBJ1-1, with D unclear. Between the trimmed V and J ends, which lost 6 bases and 1 base, there was a span of 6 bases. This CDR3 comprises 12 residues. The germline CDR1 and CDR2 sequences are SEHNR and FQNEAQ (reference sequence). The CDR3 region has the DNA TGTGCCAGCAGGCCAGGGAACACTGAAGCTTTCTTT. Its protein product is CASRPGNTEAFF.

The rearrangement joins TRBV15 to TRBJ2-2, with D perhaps matching TRBD1 (6 bases). The V gene's germline CDR1 is LNHNV and CDR2 YYDKDF (reference sequence). This CDR3 spans 17 amino acids. The V end was cut by 0 bases, the J end by 1 base, with 12 bases between. The CDR3 loop reads CATSRDQRGWNTGELFF. CDR3 in DNA: TGTGCCACCAGCAGAGATCAGAGGGGGTGGAACACCGGGGAGCTGTTTTTT.

A single count supports this clone. The chain links TRBV15 to TRBJ1-2; D unclear. The germline V and J ends were trimmed by 0 bases and 3 bases, with 11 bases remaining between them. Germline-derived CDR1 and CDR2 are LNHNV and YYDKDF (reference sequence). The CDR3 is 15 residues long. CDR3 protein: CATSRDAEGDYGYTF. Here the CDR3 DNA reads TGTGCCACCAGCAGAGATGCGGAGGGTGACTATGGCTACACCTTC.

V gene TRBV27 combines with J gene TRBJ1-6; D gene uncertain. Trimming stripped 3 bases from V and 7 bases from J, with 4 bases between. CDR1 and CDR2 from the germline V gene are MNHEY and SMNVEV (reference sequence). The CDR3 totals 12 residues. The CDR3 bases are TGTGCCAGCAGTTTGGCAAATTCACCCCTCCACTTT. Amino acids: CASSLANSPLHF.

The V call is TRBV13, the J call TRBJ2-5, with TRBD1 matching 9 bases. Germline CDR1 is PRHDT and CDR2 is FYEKMQ (reference sequence). Trimming took 2 bases from V and 3 from J; bases not matched to a gene: 7. CDR3 length: 16 residues. Here the CDR3 DNA reads TGTGCCAGCAGCTTACTACAGGGGGCTTGGGAAGAGACCCAGTACTTC. Protein: CASSLLQGAWEETQYF.

The chain has TRBV27 and TRBJ2-1; 16 nucleotides align to TRBD2. Unmatched junction bases numbered 5, after V lost 6 bases and J lost 9 bases. There are 15 residues in the CDR3. Per germline, CDR1 MNHEY and CDR2 SMNVEV (reference sequence). The CDR3: CASSKGLAGGPEQFF. The CDR3 coding sequence is TGTGCCAGCAGCAAGGGACTAGCGGGGGGGCCTGAGCAGTTCTTC.

V gene TRBV10-3 combines with J gene TRBJ1-2; tentative D call: TRBD1 (5 bases). CDR1 is ENHRY, CDR2 SYGVKD, per germline. This CDR3 comprises 12 residues. Trimming removed 8 bases from V and 1 base from J, with 8 bases in between. For the CDR3, the DNA is TGTGCCATCGGGGGAGGTAACTATGGCTACACCTTC. The encoded protein is CAIGGGNYGYTF.

This chain uses TRBV5-8 with TRBJ2-3; tentatively, D is TRBD2 (5 bases). The V and J ends lost 4 bases and 4 bases respectively, with 16 bases between them. There are 15 residues in the CDR3. Germline CDR1 reads SGHTS; CDR2 reads YDEGEE. The DNA for the CDR3 is TGTGCCAGCAGCCAAGAGGGATTTCAGGCAGATACGCAGTATTTT. This sequence encodes CASSQEGFQADTQYF.

The chain is built from TRBV11-2 and TRBJ2-3; 7 nucleotides align to TRBD2. Germline loops: CDR1 SGHAT, CDR2 FQNNGV. Trimming took 3 bases from V and 0 from J; bases not matched to a gene: 6. This CDR3 is 16 amino acids long. The CDR3, as DNA: TGTGCCAGCAGCTTTCAAGCTAGCGGCAGCACAGATACGCAGTATTTT. This encodes CASSFQASGSTDTQYF.

This chain connects TRBV6-5 to TRBJ1-3, with TRBD1 matching over 7 bases. CDR1 MNHEY and CDR2 SVGAGI come from the germline V gene. J gave up 2 bases and V 6 bases, and 7 bases lay outside the gene matches. The CDR3 is 15 residues long. CDR3 DNA: TGTGCCAGCAGATCCAGGGGGTCGACTGGAAACACCATATATTTT. It yields the protein CASRSRGSTGNTIYF.

As concerns this clone: Different DNA sequences within this sample yield the same CDR3. CDR3 coding DNA: TGTGCCAGCAGGGAGACAGGGGGCTCGGGAAACACCATATATTTT. It is translated as CASRETGGSGNTIYF. The V gene is TRBV6-6, the J gene TRBJ1-3; 10 bases agree with TRBD1. V dropped 6 bases and J dropped 4; count of bases not matched to a gene: 6. Germline assignment: CDR1 MNHNY and CDR2 SVGAGI (reference sequence). The CDR3 is 15 amino acids.

The genes are TRBV3-1 (or the pseudogene TRBV3-2) and TRBJ2-7; the D is unclear. Germline loops: CDR1 LGHDT, CDR2 YNNKEL (reference sequence). With 1 base removed from V and 2 bases from J, the gap between germline ends came to 6 bases. CDR3 size: 13 residues. The CDR3 sequence is CASSQAGPYEQYF. For the CDR3, the DNA is TGTGCCAGCAGCCAAGCAGGTCCCTACGAGCAGTACTTC.

The chain is built from TRBV18 and TRBJ1-2; 10 positions match TRBD1. Germline-derived CDR1 and CDR2 are KGHSH and LQKENI. J lost 7 bases, V lost 6 bases, and 8 bases had no gene match. This CDR3 is 14 amino acids long. The CDR3 nucleotides read TGTGCCAGCTCCAGACAGGGGGCGCGCCTTGGCTACACCTTC. This translates into CASSRQGARLGYTF.

The chain carries TRBV5-4 and TRBJ1-4; 7 nucleotides agree with TRBD1. The CDR3 sequence is 17 residues long. V shed 4 bases and J 0 bases; nucleotides not matched to a gene: 9. From germline, CDR1 is SGHNT and CDR2 YYREEE (reference sequence). The CDR3 region is CASSPRTGSATNEKLFF. The CDR3 bases are TGTGCCAGCAGCCCGCGGACAGGCAGTGCAACTAATGAAAAACTGTTTTTT.

CDR3 sequence (DNA): TGCGCCAGCAGCTTGGATCTAGCGGGATACACCGGGGAGCTGTTTTTT. It specifies CASSLDLAGYTGELFF. The chain employs TRBV5-1 and TRBJ2-2; 9 nucleotides agree with TRBD2. The germline V gene has CDR1 SGHRS and CDR2 YFSETQ. This CDR3 has 16 amino acids. The V gene end was trimmed by 0 bases and the J gene end by 3 bases; junction bases not matched to a gene: 3.

The chain links TRBV6-5 to TRBJ2-1, with 10 nucleotides matching TRBD2. This CDR3 is built from 13 residues. J was trimmed by 8 bases and V by 5 bases; bases with no gene match: 3. Germline V gene lookup returns CDR1 MNHEY and CDR2 SVGAGI. In DNA form, the CDR3 reads TGTGCCAGCAGTCTAGCGGGAGCGTATGAGCAGTTCTTC. It specifies CASSLAGAYEQFF.

The CDR3 region has the DNA TGTGCCAGCAGTCAGGAGACAGGGAGGAATCAGCCCCAGCATTTT. Translated: CASSQETGRNQPQHF. The rearrangement joins TRBV6-5 to TRBJ1-5; 7 bases match TRBD1. This CDR3 has 15 residues. After removal of 5 bases from V and 4 bases from J, the junction contained 8 bases not matched to a gene. The germline V gene encodes CDR1 MNHEY and CDR2 SVGAGI.

The rearrangement joins TRBV4-1 to TRBJ1-4; possible D gene TRBD1, 6 bases. The CDR3 contains 15 residues. Germline V gives CDR1 MGHRA, CDR2 YSYEKL. The V end was cut by 0 bases, the J end by 3 bases, with 8 bases between. This CDR3 is CASSQDRGPNEKLFF. The CDR3, as DNA: TGCGCCAGCAGCCAAGACAGGGGCCCTAATGAAAAACTGTTTTTT.

The chain combines TRBV4-1 with TRBJ1-2, with a possible D match to TRBD1 (5 bases). The CDR3 contains 14 residues. V gave up 0 bases and J gave up 5 bases, with 10 bases separating them. From germline, CDR1 is MGHRA and CDR2 YSYEKL. The CDR3 loop is CASSQDTEGYGYTF. Here the CDR3 DNA reads TGCGCCAGCAGCCAAGATACGGAGGGGTATGGCTACACCTTC.

The chain joins TRBV29-1 to TRBJ2-7, with TRBD1 matching over 10 bases. The junction had 13 bases not matched to a gene; V was cut back by 5 bases and J by 6 bases. The CDR3 extends over 15 amino acids. Germline CDR1 reads SQVTM; CDR2 reads ANQGSEA. The CDR3 loop is CSVILMGQGLSEQYF. CDR3 in DNA: TGCAGCGTTATTCTTATGGGACAGGGGCTTAGCGAGCAGTACTTC.

This chain connects TRBV19 to TRBJ1-1; D is unresolved. Trimming took 5 bases from V and 1 from J, leaving 17 bases between them. Germline CDR1 reads LNHDA; CDR2 reads SQIVND (reference sequence). CDR3 size: 16 residues. CDR3 DNA: TGTGCCAGTAGTTCCTCAACGGGGTTTTCGAACACTGAAGCTTTCTTT. Residues: CASSSSTGFSNTEAFF.

A remark on this clone: This CDR3 is also generated by other DNA sequences in the sample. The J gene is TRBJ2-1, the V gene TRBV19; TRBD1 agrees at 7 bases. Germline CDR1 LNHDA, CDR2 SQIVND (reference sequence). This CDR3 has 14 residues. J was trimmed by 2 bases and V by 5 bases; bases with no gene match: 3. CDR3 in DNA: TGTGCCAGTAGTCTTGACAGGGCCTACAATGAGCAGTTCTTC. This codes for CASSLDRAYNEQFF.

The chain links TRBV4-1 to TRBJ1-3; TRBD1 matches at 9 bases. J gave up 8 bases and V 1 base, and 9 bases lay outside the gene matches. The germline V gene encodes CDR1 MGHRA and CDR2 YSYEKL. CDR3 length: 16 residues. The CDR3 loop is CASSQAFTGGWDTIYF. CDR3 sequence (DNA): TGCGCCAGCAGCCAAGCTTTTACAGGGGGCTGGGACACCATATATTTT.